This TCR beta chain was identified in a study of identical twins. Overall study results and limits: Cord blood's abundant beta clonotypes had fewer insertions, unlike memory repertoires.

MiXCR was run by TCRdb on the 5' RACE reads, yielding one entry per CDR3 protein. The sample contains 250,000 to 350,000 distinct CDR3 sequences, about 8.1% of which appear only once. This clonotype was seen a handful of times. Its antigen is as yet unknown. These data are also associated with another study on yellow fever vaccine responses in identical twins.

The receptor was derived from a woman between 18 and 29 years old in good health. The sequencing input was memory (CD45RO+) T cells sorted from blood.

CDR3 bases: TGTGCCAGCAGTGAAGGGGAAGGGAAAGCTTTCTTT. Its protein is CASSEGEGKAFF. The chain links TRBV6-1 to TRBJ1-1; unclear D gene. Trimming removed 1 base from V and 9 bases from J, with 9 bases in between. The CDR3 runs to 12 residues. The germline V gene encodes CDR1 MNHNS and CDR2 SASEGT.